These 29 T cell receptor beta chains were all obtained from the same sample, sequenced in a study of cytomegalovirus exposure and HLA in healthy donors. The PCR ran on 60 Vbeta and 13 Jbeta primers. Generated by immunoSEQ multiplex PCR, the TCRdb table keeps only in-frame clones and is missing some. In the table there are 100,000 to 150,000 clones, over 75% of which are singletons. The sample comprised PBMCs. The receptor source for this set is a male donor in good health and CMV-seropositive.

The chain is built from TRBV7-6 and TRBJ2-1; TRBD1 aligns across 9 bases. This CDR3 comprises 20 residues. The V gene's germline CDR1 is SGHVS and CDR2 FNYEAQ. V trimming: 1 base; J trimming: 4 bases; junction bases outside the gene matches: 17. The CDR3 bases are TGTGCCAGCAGCTTAGGAGGGACAGGGTCAGTCGGAACTAGATACAATGAGCAGTTCTTC. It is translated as CASSLGGTGSVGTRYNEQFF.

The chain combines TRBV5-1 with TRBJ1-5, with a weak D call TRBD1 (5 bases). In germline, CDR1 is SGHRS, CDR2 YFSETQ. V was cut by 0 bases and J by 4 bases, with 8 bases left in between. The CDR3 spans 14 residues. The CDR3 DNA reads TGCGCCAGCAGCTTGGTGGGGGGGAATCAGCCCCAGCATTTT. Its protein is CASSLVGGNQPQHF.

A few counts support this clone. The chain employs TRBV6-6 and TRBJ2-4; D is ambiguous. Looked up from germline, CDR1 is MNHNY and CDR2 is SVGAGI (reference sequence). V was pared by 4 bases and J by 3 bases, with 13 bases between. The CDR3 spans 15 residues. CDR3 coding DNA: TGTGCCAGCAGTTCGACCCGGGTCGGCAAAAACATTCAGTACTTC. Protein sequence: CASSSTRVGKNIQYF.

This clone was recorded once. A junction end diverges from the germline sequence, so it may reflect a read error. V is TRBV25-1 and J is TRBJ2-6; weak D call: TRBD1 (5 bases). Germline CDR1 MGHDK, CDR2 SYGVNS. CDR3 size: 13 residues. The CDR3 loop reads CASSESGANGLTF. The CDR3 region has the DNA TGTGCCAGCAGTGAATCTGGGGCCAACGGCCTGACTTTC.

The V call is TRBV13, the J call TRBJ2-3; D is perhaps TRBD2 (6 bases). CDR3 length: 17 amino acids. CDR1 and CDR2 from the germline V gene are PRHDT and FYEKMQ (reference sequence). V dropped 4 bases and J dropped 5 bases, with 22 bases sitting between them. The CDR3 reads CASSSSLGTPSGDTQYF. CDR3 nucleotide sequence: TGTGCCAGCAGCTCGTCTCTTGGGACTCCGTCCGGAGATACGCAGTATTTT.

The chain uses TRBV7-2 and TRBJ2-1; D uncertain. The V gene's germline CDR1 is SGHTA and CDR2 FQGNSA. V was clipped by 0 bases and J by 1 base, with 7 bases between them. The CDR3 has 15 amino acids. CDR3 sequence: CASSLAVSSYNEQFF. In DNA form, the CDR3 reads TGTGCCAGCAGCTTAGCTGTGTCATCCTACAATGAGCAGTTCTTC.

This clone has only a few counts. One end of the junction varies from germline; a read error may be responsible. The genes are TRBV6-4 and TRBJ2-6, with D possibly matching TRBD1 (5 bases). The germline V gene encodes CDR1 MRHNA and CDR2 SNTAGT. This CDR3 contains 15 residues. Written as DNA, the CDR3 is TGTGCCAGCAGTGACTCACACTCTGGGGCCAACGGCCTGACTTTC. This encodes CASSDSHSGANGLTF.

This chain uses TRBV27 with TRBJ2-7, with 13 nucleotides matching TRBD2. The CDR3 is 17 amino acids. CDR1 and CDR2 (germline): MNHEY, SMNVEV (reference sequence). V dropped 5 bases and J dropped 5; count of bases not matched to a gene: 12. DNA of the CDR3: TGTGCCAGCAGTCCGCCACCGGGACTAGCGGGATCCCACGAGCAGTACTTC. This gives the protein CASSPPPGLAGSHEQYF.

In DNA form, the CDR3 reads TGTGCCAGCAGGCAACAGGGGGATCAGCCCCAGCATTTT. It codes for CASRQQGDQPQHF. This chain joins TRBV28 and TRBJ1-5; 8 bases are a match to TRBD1. CDR1 and CDR2 from the germline V gene are MDHEN and SYDVKM. The ends lost 6 bases at V and 5 bases at J; junction bases unmatched: 3. This CDR3 contains 13 residues.

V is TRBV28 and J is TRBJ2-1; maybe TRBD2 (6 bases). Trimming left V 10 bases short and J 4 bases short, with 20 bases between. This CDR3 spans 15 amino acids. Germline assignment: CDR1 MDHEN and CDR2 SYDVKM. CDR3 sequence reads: CATKEGGSLYNEQFF. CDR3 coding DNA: TGTGCCACCAAGGAAGGAGGGTCCTTATACAATGAGCAGTTCTTC. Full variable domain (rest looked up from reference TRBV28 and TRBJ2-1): DVKVTQSSRYLVKRTGEKVFLECVQDMDHENMFWYRQDPGLGLRLIYFSYDVKMKEKGDIPEGYSVSREKKERFSLILESASTNQTSMYLCATKEGGSLYNEQFFGPGTRLTVL.

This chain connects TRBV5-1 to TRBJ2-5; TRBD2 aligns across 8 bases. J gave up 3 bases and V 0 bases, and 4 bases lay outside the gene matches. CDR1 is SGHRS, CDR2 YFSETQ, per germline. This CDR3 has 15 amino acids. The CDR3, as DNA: TGCGCCAGCAGCTTGGTTGGTAGCGGGGAAGAGACCCAGTACTTC. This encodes CASSLVGSGEETQYF.

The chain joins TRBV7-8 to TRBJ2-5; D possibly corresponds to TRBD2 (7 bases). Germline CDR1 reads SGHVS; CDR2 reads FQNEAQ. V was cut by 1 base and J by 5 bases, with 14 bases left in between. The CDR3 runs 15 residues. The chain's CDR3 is CASSLVSGGRETQYF. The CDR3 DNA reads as TGTGCCAGCAGCTTAGTGTCCGGGGGGCGGGAGACCCAGTACTTC.

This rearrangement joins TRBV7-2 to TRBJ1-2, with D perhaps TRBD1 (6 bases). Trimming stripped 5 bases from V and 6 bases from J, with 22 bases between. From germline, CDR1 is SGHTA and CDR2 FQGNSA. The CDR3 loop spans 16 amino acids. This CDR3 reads CASSRDFGSGDDGYTF. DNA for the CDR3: TGTGCCAGCAGCCGGGATTTCGGGTCAGGGGATGATGGCTACACCTTC. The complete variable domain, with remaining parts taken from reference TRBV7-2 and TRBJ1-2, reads GAGVSQSPSNKVTEKGKDVELRCDPISGHTALYWYRQSLGQGLEFLIYFQGNSAPDKSGLPSDRFSAERTGGSVSTLTIQRTQQEDSAVYLCASSRDFGSGDDGYTFGSGTRLTVV.

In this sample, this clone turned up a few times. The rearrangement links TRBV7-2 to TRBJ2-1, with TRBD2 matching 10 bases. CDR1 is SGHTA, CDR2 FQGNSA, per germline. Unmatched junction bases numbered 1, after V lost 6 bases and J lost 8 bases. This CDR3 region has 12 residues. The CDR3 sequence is CASRLAGDEQFF. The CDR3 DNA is TGTGCCAGCAGGCTAGCGGGGGATGAGCAGTTCTTC.

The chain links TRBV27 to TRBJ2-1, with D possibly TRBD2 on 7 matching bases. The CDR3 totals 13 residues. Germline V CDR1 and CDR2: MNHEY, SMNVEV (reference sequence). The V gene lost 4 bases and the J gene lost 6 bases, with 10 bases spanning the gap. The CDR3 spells CASSWGGSNEQFF. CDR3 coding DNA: TGTGCCAGCAGTTGGGGGGGCTCCAATGAGCAGTTCTTC.

CDR3 bases: TGCAGCGTTGAAGTTGGGGGGAGAGGCACAGATACGCAGTATTTT. Its translation is CSVEVGGRGTDTQYF. The genes are TRBV29-1 and TRBJ2-3, with a tentative D call TRBD2 (6 bases). The CDR3 runs 15 residues. Germline values: CDR1 SQVTM, CDR2 ANQGSEA. Trimming took off 1 base at V and 1 base at J, with 12 bases between the two ends.

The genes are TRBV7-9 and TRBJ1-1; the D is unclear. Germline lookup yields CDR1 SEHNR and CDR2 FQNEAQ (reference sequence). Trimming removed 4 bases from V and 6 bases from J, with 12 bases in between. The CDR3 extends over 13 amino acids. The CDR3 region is CASSSWETPEAFF. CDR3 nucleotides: TGTGCCAGCAGCTCCTGGGAGACCCCTGAAGCTTTCTTT.

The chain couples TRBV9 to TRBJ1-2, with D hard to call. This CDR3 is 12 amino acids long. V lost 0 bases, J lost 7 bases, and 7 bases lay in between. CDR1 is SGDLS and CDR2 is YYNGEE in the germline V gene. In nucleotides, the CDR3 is TGTGCCAGCAGCGTAGGAGGGTTTGGCTACACCTTC. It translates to CASSVGGFGYTF.

Here the CDR3 reads CASSTGGGLSPLHF. CDR3 coding DNA: TGTGCCAGTAGTACCGGCGGGGGGCTGTCACCCCTCCACTTT. The rearrangement uses TRBV19 and TRBJ1-6; maybe TRBD1 (6 bases). Trimming left V 4 bases short and J 10 bases short, with 14 bases between. CDR3 length: 14 amino acids. Germline V gene data show CDR1 as LNHDA and CDR2 as SQIVND (reference sequence).

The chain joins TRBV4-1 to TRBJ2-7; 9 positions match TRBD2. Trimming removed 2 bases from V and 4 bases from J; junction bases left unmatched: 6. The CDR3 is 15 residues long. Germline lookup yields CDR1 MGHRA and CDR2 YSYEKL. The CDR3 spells CASSQLAGVGYEQYF. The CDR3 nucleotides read TGCGCCAGCAGCCAATTAGCGGGAGTAGGATACGAGCAGTACTTC.

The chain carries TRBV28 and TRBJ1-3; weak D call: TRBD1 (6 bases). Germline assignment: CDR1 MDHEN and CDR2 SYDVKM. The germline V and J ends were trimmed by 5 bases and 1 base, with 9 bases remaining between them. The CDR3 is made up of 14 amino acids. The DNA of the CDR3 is TGTGCCAGCAGTCGGACAGTATCTGGAAACACCATATATTTT. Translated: CASSRTVSGNTIYF.

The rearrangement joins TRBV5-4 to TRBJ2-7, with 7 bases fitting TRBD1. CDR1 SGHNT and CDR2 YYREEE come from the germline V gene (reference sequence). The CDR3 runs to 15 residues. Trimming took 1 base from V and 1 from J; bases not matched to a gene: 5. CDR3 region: CASSLTGERSYEQYF. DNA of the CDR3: TGTGCCAGCAGCTTGACAGGGGAGCGGTCCTACGAGCAGTACTTC.

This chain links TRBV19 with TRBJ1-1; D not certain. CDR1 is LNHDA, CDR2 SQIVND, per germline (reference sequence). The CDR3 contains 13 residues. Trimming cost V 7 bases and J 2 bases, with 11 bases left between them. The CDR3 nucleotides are TGTGCCAGTAACAGTATTTCCAACACTGAAGCTTTCTTT. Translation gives CASNSISNTEAFF.

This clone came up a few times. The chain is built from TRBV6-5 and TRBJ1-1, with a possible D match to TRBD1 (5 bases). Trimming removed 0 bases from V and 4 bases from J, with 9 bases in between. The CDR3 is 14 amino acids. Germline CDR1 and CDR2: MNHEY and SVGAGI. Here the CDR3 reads CASSYSGGVTEAFF. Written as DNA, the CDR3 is TGTGCCAGCAGTTACTCGGGGGGAGTCACTGAAGCTTTCTTT.

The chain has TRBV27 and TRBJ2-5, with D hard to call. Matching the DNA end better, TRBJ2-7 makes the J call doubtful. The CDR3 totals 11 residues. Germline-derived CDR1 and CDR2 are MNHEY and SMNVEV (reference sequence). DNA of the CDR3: TGTGCCACCCGAACCGCCTACGAGCAGTACTTC. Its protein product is CATRTAYEQYF.

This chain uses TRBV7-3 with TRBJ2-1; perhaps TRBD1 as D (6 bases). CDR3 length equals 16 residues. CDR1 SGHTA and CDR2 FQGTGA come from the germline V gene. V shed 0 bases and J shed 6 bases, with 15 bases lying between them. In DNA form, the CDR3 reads TGTGCCAGCAGCTTAACCGGACAGTTGAGAGGCAATGAGCAGTTCTTC. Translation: CASSLTGQLRGNEQFF.

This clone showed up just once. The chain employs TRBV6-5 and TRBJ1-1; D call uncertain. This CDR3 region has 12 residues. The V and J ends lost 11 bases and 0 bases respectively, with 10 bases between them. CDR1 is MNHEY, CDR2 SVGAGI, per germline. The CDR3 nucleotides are TGTGCCCTCTCCCTATTGAACACTGAAGCTTTCTTT. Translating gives CALSLLNTEAFF.

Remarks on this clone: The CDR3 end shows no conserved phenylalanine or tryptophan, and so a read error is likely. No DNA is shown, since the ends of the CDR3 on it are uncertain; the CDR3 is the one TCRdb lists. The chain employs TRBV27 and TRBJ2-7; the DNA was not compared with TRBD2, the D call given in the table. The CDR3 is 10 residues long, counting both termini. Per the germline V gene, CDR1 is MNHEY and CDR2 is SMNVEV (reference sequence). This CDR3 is CASSFPREVP.

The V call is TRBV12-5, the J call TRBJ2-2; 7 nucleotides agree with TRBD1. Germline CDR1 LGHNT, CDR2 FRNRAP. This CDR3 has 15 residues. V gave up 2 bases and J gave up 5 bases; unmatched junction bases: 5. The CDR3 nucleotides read TGTGCTAGTGGTTTGCAGACAGGGAGAACCGGGGAGCTGTTTTTT. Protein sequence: CASGLQTGRTGELFF.